This TCR beta chain was captured by sequencing in a study of T cell clusters in autoimmune cytopenias. Study findings and constraints: The cluster-lack signature was not seen for secondary cytopenia versus chronic lymphocytic leukemia. The T cell clusters were defined only in silico, without experimental functional validation. TRB repertoire shifts in secondary cytopenia and chronic lymphocytic leukemia mostly reflected lymphoma, not autoimmunity.

Details on this clonotype: What it recognizes is unknown.

Each sample's input was roughly 230 ng genomic DNA, approximately 37,500 genome equivalents. Multiplex touch-down PCR amplified TRB using TRB-A and TRB-B pools in one tube. Reanalyzing the multiplex PCR reads, TCRdb keeps one entry per CDR3 protein, without DNA. The sample holds about 6,000 distinct CDR3 sequences. Germline V gives CDR1 WNHNN, CDR2 SYGVQD (reference sequence). This CDR3 has 13 amino acids. The same data also went into a second study, on T cell repertoires in aging, cancer and after chemotherapy.

The V gene is TRBV10-1, the J gene TRBJ1-2; TCRdb proposes TRBD1, but this gene call is untestable without DNA. The sample comprised peripheral blood. The receptor comes from a human donor in good health. This CDR3 is CASSDDRDYGYTF.